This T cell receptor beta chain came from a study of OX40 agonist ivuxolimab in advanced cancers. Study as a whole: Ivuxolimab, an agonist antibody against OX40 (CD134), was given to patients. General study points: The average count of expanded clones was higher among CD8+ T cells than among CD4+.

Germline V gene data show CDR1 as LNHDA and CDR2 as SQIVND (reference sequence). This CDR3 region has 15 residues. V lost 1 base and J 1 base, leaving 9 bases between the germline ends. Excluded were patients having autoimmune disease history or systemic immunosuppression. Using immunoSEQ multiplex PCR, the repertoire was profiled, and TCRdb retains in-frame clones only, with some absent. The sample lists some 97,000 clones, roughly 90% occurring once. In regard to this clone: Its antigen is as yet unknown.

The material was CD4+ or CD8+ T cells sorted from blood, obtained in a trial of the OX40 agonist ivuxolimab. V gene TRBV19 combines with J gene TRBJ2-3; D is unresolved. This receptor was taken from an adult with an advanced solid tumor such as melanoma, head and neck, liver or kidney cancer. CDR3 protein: CASSIGSQGTDTQYF. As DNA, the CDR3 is TGTGCCAGTAGTATAGGATCGCAGGGCACAGATACGCAGTATTTT.